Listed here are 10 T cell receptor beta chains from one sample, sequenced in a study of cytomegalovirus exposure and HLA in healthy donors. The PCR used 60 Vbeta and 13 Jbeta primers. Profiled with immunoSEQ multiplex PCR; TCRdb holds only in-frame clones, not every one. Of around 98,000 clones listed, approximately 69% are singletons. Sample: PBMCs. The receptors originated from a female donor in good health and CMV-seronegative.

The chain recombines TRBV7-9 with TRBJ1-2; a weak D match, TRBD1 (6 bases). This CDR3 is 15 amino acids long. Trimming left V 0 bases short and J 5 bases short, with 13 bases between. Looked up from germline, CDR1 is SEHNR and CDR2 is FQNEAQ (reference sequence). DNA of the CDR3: TGTGCCAGCAGCTTAGCGAACAGGGAAGGGTATGGCTACACCTTC. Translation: CASSLANREGYGYTF. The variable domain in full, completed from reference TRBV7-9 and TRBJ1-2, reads DTGVSQNPRHKITKRGQNVTFRCDPISEHNRLYWYRQTLGQGPEFLTYFQNEAQLEKSRLLSDRFSAERPKGSFSTLEIQRTEQGDSAMYLCASSLANREGYGYTFGSGTRLTVV.

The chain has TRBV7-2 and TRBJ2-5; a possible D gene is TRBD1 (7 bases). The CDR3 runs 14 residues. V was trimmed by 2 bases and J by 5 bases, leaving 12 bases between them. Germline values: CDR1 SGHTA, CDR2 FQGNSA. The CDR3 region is CASSLWAGGETQYF. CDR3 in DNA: TGTGCCAGCAGCTTATGGGCAGGGGGGGAGACCCAGTACTTC.

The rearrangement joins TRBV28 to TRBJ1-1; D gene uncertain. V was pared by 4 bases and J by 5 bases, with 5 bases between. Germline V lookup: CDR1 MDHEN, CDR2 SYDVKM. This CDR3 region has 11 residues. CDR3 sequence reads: CASSSRTEAFF. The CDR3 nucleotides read TGTGCCAGCAGTTCCAGAACTGAAGCTTTCTTT.

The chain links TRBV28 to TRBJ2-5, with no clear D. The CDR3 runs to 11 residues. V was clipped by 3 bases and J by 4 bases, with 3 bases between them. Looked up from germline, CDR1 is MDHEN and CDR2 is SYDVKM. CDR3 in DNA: TGTGCCAGCAGTTTTCGAGAGACCCAGTACTTC. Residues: CASSFRETQYF.

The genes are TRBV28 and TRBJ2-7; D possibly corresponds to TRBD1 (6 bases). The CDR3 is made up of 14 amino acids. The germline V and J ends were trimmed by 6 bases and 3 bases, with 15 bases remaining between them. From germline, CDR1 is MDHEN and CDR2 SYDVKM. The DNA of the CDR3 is TGTGCCAGCAGCGTCGCGACAGGCCTCTACGAGCAGTACTTC. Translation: CASSVATGLYEQYF. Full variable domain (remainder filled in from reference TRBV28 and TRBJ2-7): DVKVTQSSRYLVKRTGEKVFLECVQDMDHENMFWYRQDPGLGLRLIYFSYDVKMKEKGDIPEGYSVSREKKERFSLILESASTNQTSMYLCASSVATGLYEQYFGPGTRLTVT.

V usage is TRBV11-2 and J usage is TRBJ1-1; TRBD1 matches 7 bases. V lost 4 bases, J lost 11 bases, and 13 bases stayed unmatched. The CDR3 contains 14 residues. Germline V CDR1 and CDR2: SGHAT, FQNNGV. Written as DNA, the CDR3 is TGTGCCAGCAGCTCTTTCTACGAAACAGGGGAGGCTTTCTTT. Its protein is CASSSFYETGEAFF. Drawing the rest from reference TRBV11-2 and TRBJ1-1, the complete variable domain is EAGVAQSPRYKIIEKRQSVAFWCNPISGHATLYWYQQILGQGPKLLIQFQNNGVVDDSQLPKDRFSAERLKGVDSTLKIQPAKLEDSAVYLCASSSFYETGEAFFGQGTRLTVV.

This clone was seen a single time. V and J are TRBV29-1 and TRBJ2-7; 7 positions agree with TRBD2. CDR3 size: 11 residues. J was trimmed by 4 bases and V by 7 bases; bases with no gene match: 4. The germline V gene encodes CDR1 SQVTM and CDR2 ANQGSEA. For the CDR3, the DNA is TGCAGCGGCGCGGGAGCGTACGAGCAGTACTTC. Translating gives CSGAGAYEQYF.

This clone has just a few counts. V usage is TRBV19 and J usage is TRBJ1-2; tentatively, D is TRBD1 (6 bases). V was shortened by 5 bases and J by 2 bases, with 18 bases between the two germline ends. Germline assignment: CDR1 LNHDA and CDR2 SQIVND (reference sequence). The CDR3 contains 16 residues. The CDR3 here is CASSYGPGTSNYGYTF. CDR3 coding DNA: TGTGCCAGTAGTTATGGGCCCGGGACATCAAACTATGGCTACACCTTC. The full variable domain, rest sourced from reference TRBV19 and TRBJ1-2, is DGGITQSPKYLFRKEGQNVTLSCEQNLNHDAMYWYRQDPGQGLRLIYYSQIVNDFQKGDIAEGYSVSREKKESFPLTVTSAQKNPTAFYLCASSYGPGTSNYGYTFGSGTRLTVV.

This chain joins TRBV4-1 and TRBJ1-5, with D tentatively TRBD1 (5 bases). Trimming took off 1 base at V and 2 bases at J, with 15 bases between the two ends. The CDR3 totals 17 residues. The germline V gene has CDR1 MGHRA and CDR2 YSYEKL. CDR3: CASSQVAAGGGNQPQHF. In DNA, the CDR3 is TGCGCCAGCAGCCAAGTGGCCGCCGGGGGAGGCAATCAGCCCCAGCATTTT.

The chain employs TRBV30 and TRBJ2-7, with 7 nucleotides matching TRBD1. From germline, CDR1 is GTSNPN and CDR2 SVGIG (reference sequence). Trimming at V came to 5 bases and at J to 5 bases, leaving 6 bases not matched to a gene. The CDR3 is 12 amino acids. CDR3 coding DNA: TGTGCCTGGGGACAGGACTGGGACGAGCAGTACTTC. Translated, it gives CAWGQDWDEQYF.